What follows are 9 T cell receptor beta chains derived from one specimen sequenced in a study of identical twins. TCRdb reanalysed the 5' RACE reads using MiXCR and keeps one entry per CDR3 protein. The repertoire has around 470,000 distinct CDR3 sequences, approximately 15% of them found once; the top ten carry roughly 0.56%. The same data also went into a second study, on yellow fever vaccine responses in identical twins.

What was sequenced was CD4+ T cells sorted from blood. The source is a woman younger than 35 in good health.

This chain uses TRBV29-1 with TRBJ2-2, with a weak D call TRBD1 (5 bases). There are 15 residues in the CDR3. The V gene's germline CDR1 is SQVTM and CDR2 ANQGSEA. Trimming took 6 bases from V and 0 from J, leaving 14 bases between them. The chain's CDR3 is CSVGQLSANTGELFF. CDR3 DNA: TGCAGCGTGGGGCAGTTATCCGCGAACACCGGGGAGCTGTTTTTT.

The chain recombines TRBV4-3 with TRBJ1-5; D uncertain. This CDR3 is built from 14 residues. Germline CDR1 and CDR2: LGHNA and YSLEER. Trimming cost V 0 bases and J 6 bases, with 9 bases left between them. CDR3 nucleotide sequence: TGCGCCAGCAGCCAAGAGTTTGTTGGTCAGCCCCAGCATTTT. The encoded protein is CASSQEFVGQPQHF.

This clonotype was counted many times. This sequence joins TRBV5-1 and TRBJ2-2; D may be TRBD1 (6 bases). The V gene lost 4 bases and the J gene lost 0 bases, with 10 bases spanning the gap. CDR3 length: 15 residues. Germline V gene sequence: CDR1 SGHRS, CDR2 YFSETQ. The CDR3 spells CASSTGQTNTGELFF. The CDR3, as DNA: TGCGCCAGCAGCACCGGACAGACGAACACCGGGGAGCTGTTTTTT. Full variable domain (missing parts from reference TRBV5-1 and TRBJ2-2): KAGVTQTPRYLIKTRGQQVTLSCSPISGHRSVSWYQQTPGQGLQFLFEYFSETQRNKGNFPGRFSGRQFSNSRSEMNVSTLELGDSALYLCASSTGQTNTGELFFGEGSRLTVL.

A few counts support this clonotype. CDR3 DNA: TGTGCCAGCGCCCGGGGGGCCCCCGGCGGAGCCAAAAACATTCAGTACTTC. It encodes CASARGAPGGAKNIQYF. The gene calls are TRBV6-1 and TRBJ2-4; D might be TRBD2 (7 bases). The length of the CDR3 is 17 residues. The germline V gene encodes CDR1 MNHNS and CDR2 SASEGT. The V end was cut by 8 bases, the J end by 0 bases, with 20 bases between.

With respect to this clonotype: One end of the junction does not line up with germline, which may come from a read error. The J gene is TRBJ2-1, the V gene TRBV12-3 or TRBV12-4, with TRBD1 as a possible D gene (6 bases). The CDR3 has 15 amino acids. The CDR3 loop reads CASSIPQGSYNDQFF. As DNA, the CDR3 is TGTGCCAGCAGTATCCCACAGGGATCGTACAATGACCAGTTCTTC.

The table lists this clonotype with a few counts. The V gene is TRBV12-3 or TRBV12-4, the J gene TRBJ2-1; 10 bases align to TRBD2. V shed 6 bases, J shed 5 bases, and the junction held 7 bases outside the gene matches. The CDR3 covers 15 residues. The CDR3 here is CASRARTSGNNEQFF. The DNA of the CDR3 is TGTGCCAGCAGAGCACGGACTAGCGGTAACAATGAGCAGTTCTTC.

The gene calls are TRBV9 and TRBJ2-6; D may match TRBD1 or TRBD2 (5 bases each). V was clipped by 0 bases and J by 0 bases, with 10 bases between them. The CDR3 is 17 residues long. Germline values: CDR1 SGDLS, CDR2 YYNGEE. CDR3 nucleotide sequence: TGTGCCAGCAGCGTAGGGGGACCGAGCTCTGGGGCCAACGTCCTGACTTTC. It yields the protein CASSVGGPSSGANVLTF.

This clonotype was found a few times. This chain uses TRBV27 with TRBJ2-3; 11 nucleotides match TRBD2. J was trimmed by 2 bases and V by 5 bases; bases with no gene match: 9. The V gene's germline CDR1 is MNHEY and CDR2 SMNVEV (reference sequence). This CDR3 has 17 residues. The CDR3 DNA reads as TGTGCCAGCAGTCACAAACTAGCGGGAGAGTACACAGATACGCAGTATTTT. Its translation: CASSHKLAGEYTDTQYF.

The chain combines TRBV20-1 with TRBJ2-1; 9 positions agree with TRBD2. CDR1 is DFQATT and CDR2 is SNEGSKA in the germline V gene (reference sequence). V shed 5 bases, J shed 6 bases, and the junction held 8 bases outside the gene matches. The CDR3 runs 14 residues. This chain's CDR3 is CSAGSASGINEQFF. The CDR3 DNA is TGCAGTGCTGGGTCGGCTAGCGGGATCAATGAGCAGTTCTTC.